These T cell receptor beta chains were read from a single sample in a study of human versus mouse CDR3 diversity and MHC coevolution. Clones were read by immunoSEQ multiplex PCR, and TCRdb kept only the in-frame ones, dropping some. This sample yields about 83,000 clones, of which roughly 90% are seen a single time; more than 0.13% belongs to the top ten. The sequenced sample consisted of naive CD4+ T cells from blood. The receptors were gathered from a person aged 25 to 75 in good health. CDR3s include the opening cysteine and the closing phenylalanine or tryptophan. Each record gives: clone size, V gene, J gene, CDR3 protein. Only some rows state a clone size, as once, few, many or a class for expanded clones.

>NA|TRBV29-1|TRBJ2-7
CSASGQAAYEQYF
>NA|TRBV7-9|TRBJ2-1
CASSFSDASGEYNEQFF
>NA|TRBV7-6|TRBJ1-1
CASSRGGLWENTEAFF
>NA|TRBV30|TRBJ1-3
CAWGPGQSGNTIYF
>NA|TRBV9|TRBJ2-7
CASSVEGAPYEQYF
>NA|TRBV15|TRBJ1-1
CATSRTPRVSEAFF
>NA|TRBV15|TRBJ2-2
CATSRTNAGGPENTGELFF
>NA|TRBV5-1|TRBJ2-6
CASSLDPRGSGANVLTF
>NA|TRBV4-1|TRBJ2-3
CASSQVGGGGDTQYF
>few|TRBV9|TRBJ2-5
CASSVSSGGAETQYF
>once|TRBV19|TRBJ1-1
CASSMSVGRNTEAFF
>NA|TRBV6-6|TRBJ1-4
CASSSSVSEKLFF
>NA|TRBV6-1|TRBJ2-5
CASSEASGRDGETQYF
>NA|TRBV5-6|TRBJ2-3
CASSPTVSTDTQYF
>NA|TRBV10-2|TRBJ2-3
CASSAGSDTQYF
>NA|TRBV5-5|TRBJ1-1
CASSYRENTEAFF
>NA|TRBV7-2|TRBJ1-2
CASRFIGTGNGYTF
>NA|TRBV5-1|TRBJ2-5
CASSRGLAENQETQYF
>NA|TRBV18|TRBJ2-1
CASSPQYPAGGNEQFF
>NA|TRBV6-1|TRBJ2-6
CASSEGGGRSGANVLTF
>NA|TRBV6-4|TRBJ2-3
CASSVSGGIDTQYF
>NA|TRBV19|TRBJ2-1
CASSDPGTSYNEQFF
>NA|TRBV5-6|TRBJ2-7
CASSSYYEQYF
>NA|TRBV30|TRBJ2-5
CAWSHVAGVAETQYF
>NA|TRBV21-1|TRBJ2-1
CASVGRGTGLAGKRFGNEQFF
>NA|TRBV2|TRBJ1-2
CASSDRSNYGYTF
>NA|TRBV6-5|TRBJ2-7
CASSRGGTGVYEQYF
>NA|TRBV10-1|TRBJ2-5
CASSSGLAGTQETQYF
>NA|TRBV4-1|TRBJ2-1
CASSQVRRAGNDEQFF
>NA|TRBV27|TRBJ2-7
CASRPFGIRTSLYEQYF
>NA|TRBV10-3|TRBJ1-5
CAISEGTGIQPQHF
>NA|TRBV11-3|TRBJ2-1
CASSDQLAGIDEQFF
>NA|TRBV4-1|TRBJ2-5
CASSAPGQGKTQYF
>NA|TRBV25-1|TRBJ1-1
CASSEQGARMNTEAFF
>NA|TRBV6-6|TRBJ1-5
CASSLGLGHQPQHF
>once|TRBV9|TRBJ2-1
CASSVTLAATQFF
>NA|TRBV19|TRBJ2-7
CASSRASGTGDTYEQYF
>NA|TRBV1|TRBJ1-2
CTSSLPRSNKEYGYTF
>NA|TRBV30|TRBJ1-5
CAWSRSGGGNQPQHF
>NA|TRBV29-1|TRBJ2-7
CSVWGQGTYEQYF
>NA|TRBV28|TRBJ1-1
CASKRRYTEAFF
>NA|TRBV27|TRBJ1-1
CASSKRVGSPEAFF
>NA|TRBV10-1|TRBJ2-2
CASSLDWNTGELFF
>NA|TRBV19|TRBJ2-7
CASSTMLVAGGDSYEQYF
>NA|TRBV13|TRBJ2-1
CASSPTTSGGNNEQFF
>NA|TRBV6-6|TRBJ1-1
CASSSQDTEAFF